A single sample gave rise to the 22 T cell receptor beta chains below, sequenced in a study of immune cell composition in non-small cell lung cancer. Data came from immunoSEQ multiplex PCR; TCRdb stores just in-frame clones and leaves some out. The sample includes roughly 2,900 clones, around 69% of them seen just once. The sample consisted of lung tumor tissue. The receptors were gathered from a human donor with non-small cell lung cancer.

The gene calls are TRBV18 and TRBJ1-4; 8 bases line up with TRBD1. The germline gives CDR1 KGHSH, CDR2 LQKENI. The CDR3 runs to 14 residues. Trimming removed 4 bases from V and 4 bases from J; junction bases left unmatched: 2. The DNA of the CDR3 is TGTGCCAGCTCACTTGGACAGGGTAATGAAAAACTGTTTTTT. Translation gives CASSLGQGNEKLFF.

This clone was counted a few times. The rearrangement links TRBV19 to TRBJ1-1, with 7 bases identical to TRBD1. Germline V gene data show CDR1 as LNHDA and CDR2 as SQIVND (reference sequence). The CDR3 covers 12 residues. J was trimmed by 1 base and V by 9 bases; bases with no gene match: 2. CDR3 sequence reads: CASRDRNTEAFF. The DNA of the CDR3 is TGTGCCAGCAGGGACAGGAACACTGAAGCTTTCTTT.

Only one count was recorded for this clone. The rearrangement links TRBV9 to TRBJ2-5, with 11 positions matching TRBD2. J lost 4 bases, V lost 3 bases, and 5 bases had no gene match. The germline V gene has CDR1 SGDLS and CDR2 YYNGEE. This CDR3 contains 15 residues. CDR3 sequence reads: CASSALAGGGETQYF. The CDR3 DNA is TGTGCCAGCAGCGCCCTAGCGGGAGGCGGAGAGACCCAGTACTTC. Filled out from reference TRBV9 and TRBJ2-5, the complete variable domain reads DSGVTQTPKHLITATGQRVTLRCSPRSGDLSVYWYQQSLDQGLQFLIQYYNGEERAKGNILERFSAQQFPDLHSELNLSSLELGDSALYFCASSALAGGGETQYFGPGTRLLVL.

V gene TRBV30 combines with J gene TRBJ1-3; tentative D call: TRBD1 (6 bases). Germline values: CDR1 GTSNPN, CDR2 SVGIG (reference sequence). The CDR3 is 15 residues long. Between the trimmed V and J ends, which lost 3 bases and 3 bases, there was a span of 15 bases. CDR3 sequence (DNA): TGTGCCTGGAGGACTCCTCGGACAGATGGAAACACCATATATTTT. This encodes CAWRTPRTDGNTIYF.

The genes are TRBV4-1 and TRBJ2-7; tentative D call: TRBD1 (5 bases). Per germline, CDR1 MGHRA and CDR2 YSYEKL. Trimming removed 0 bases at V and 5 bases at J, with 11 bases between. The CDR3 runs to 14 residues. The CDR3 bases are TGCGCCAGCAGCCAAGATTTACCCAGGGACGAGCAGTACTTC. Encoded protein: CASSQDLPRDEQYF.

This chain connects TRBV5-1 to TRBJ2-5, with a tentative D call TRBD2 (6 bases). V shed 0 bases and J shed 2 bases, with 14 bases lying between them. This CDR3 has 16 residues. The germline gives CDR1 SGHRS, CDR2 YFSETQ. The CDR3 coding sequence is TGCGCCAGCAGCTTGGGCCCCTACGCGGGGCAAGAGACCCAGTACTTC. Its protein is CASSLGPYAGQETQYF.

V is TRBV10-3 and J is TRBJ2-5; TRBD2 aligns across 9 bases. V trimming: 0 bases; J trimming: 2 bases; junction bases outside the gene matches: 1. The CDR3 has 15 residues. Germline V CDR1 and CDR2: ENHRY, SYGVKD. The CDR3 nucleotides read TGTGCCATCAGTGAGTCAGCGGGGGGTCAAGAGACCCAGTACTTC. Translation gives CAISESAGGQETQYF.

The rearrangement uses TRBV7-6 and TRBJ2-2, with 12 bases identical to TRBD1. The ends lost 3 bases at V and 7 bases at J; junction bases unmatched: 9. The CDR3 is 17 residues long. Germline V gene lookup returns CDR1 SGHVS and CDR2 FNYEAQ. The CDR3 sequence is CASSLVAGTGGHGELFF. The CDR3 region has the DNA TGTGCCAGCAGCTTGGTCGCCGGGACAGGGGGCCACGGGGAGCTGTTTTTT.

The chain recombines TRBV7-9 with TRBJ1-1; D unclear. Germline CDR1 reads SEHNR; CDR2 reads FQNEAQ (reference sequence). The V gene lost 0 bases and the J gene lost 4 bases, with 6 bases spanning the gap. This CDR3 is built from 13 residues. The CDR3 region is CASSLARGTEAFF. CDR3 nucleotide sequence: TGTGCCAGCAGCTTAGCGCGGGGCACTGAAGCTTTCTTT.

The chain has TRBV19 and TRBJ1-5; 12 bases line up with TRBD1. The CDR3 extends over 16 amino acids. The germline V gene encodes CDR1 LNHDA and CDR2 SQIVND (reference sequence). Trimming removed 1 base from V and 7 bases from J; junction bases left unmatched: 5. CDR3 protein: CASSIGGGQGAQPQHF. Here the CDR3 DNA reads TGTGCCAGTAGTATAGGAGGGGGACAGGGGGCCCAGCCCCAGCATTTT.

The rearrangement uses TRBV11-3 and TRBJ2-5, with TRBD1 matching 9 bases. Per the germline V gene, CDR1 is SGHNT and CDR2 is YENEEA. The CDR3 length is 15 residues. V was pared by 4 bases and J by 3 bases, with 6 bases of the junction left unmatched. CDR3: CASSSDRDREETQYF. In DNA, the CDR3 is TGTGCCAGCAGCTCGGACCGGGACAGGGAAGAGACCCAGTACTTC.

The CDR3 nucleotides read TGTGCCAGCAGACCCGCTCGGCAGCCCCAGCATTTT. Protein: CASRPARQPQHF. This chain links TRBV6-1 with TRBJ1-5; D is unresolved. CDR3 length equals 12 residues. The V end was cut by 6 bases, the J end by 7 bases, with 10 bases between. Germline CDR1 MNHNS, CDR2 SASEGT.

The chain combines TRBV2 with TRBJ1-5, with D perhaps matching TRBD1 (6 bases). This CDR3 region has 14 residues. Looked up from germline, CDR1 is SNHLY and CDR2 is FYNNEI. The V gene lost 6 bases and the J gene lost 4 bases, with 13 bases spanning the gap. In nucleotides, the CDR3 is TGTGCCAGCAGCAGATCGAGGGGGAATCAGCCCCAGCATTTT. This encodes CASSRSRGNQPQHF.

The chain combines TRBV2 with TRBJ1-5; 8 bases are shared with TRBD1. This CDR3 contains 15 residues. With 6 bases clipped from V and 0 bases from J, the junction kept 4 bases outside the gene matches. CDR1 and CDR2 (germline): SNHLY, FYNNEI. The CDR3 bases are TGTGCCAGCAGGGGGACAGGCCATAGCAATCAGCCCCAGCATTTT. Protein sequence: CASRGTGHSNQPQHF. Drawing the rest from reference TRBV2 and TRBJ1-5, the complete variable domain is EPEVTQTPSHQVTQMGQEVILRCVPISNHLYFYWYRQILGQKVEFLVSFYNNEISEKSEIFDDQFSVERPDGSNFTLKIRSTKLEDSAMYFCASRGTGHSNQPQHFGDGTRLSIL.

This clone is classed as large. This chain connects TRBV7-2 to TRBJ1-5, with D hard to call. The CDR3 runs 12 residues. Deletions cut 5 bases from V and 7 bases from J, with 9 bases between. Germline V lookup: CDR1 SGHTA, CDR2 FQGNSA. The DNA for the CDR3 is TGTGCCAGCAGCCCAGGTGTGCAGCCCCAGCATTTT. Protein product: CASSPGVQPQHF.

The rearrangement joins TRBV14 to TRBJ2-2, with TRBD2 matching 13 bases. The CDR3 runs to 18 residues. V gave up 7 bases and J gave up 6 bases; unmatched junction bases: 14. Germline V lookup: CDR1 SGHDN, CDR2 FVKESK. CDR3 nucleotides: TGTGCCAGCAAGGAGAGCCTACTAGCGGGAGGGCCGGCCGGGGAGCTGTTTTTT. This translates into CASKESLLAGGPAGELFF.

The chain employs TRBV7-2 and TRBJ2-1; 10 bases are a match to TRBD1. The CDR3 consists of 18 residues. Germline V gene data show CDR1 as SGHTA and CDR2 as FQGNSA. V shed 5 bases and J 1 base; nucleotides not matched to a gene: 11. The CDR3 is CASSLRQGAGSSYNEQFF. The CDR3 DNA reads TGTGCCAGCAGCCTAAGACAGGGGGCGGGTTCATCCTACAATGAGCAGTTCTTC.

This clone was seen only a few times. The chain recombines TRBV11-2 with TRBJ2-7; no firm D call. The CDR3 spans 15 residues. The germline gives CDR1 SGHAT, CDR2 FQNNGV. Trimming left V 4 bases short and J 0 bases short, with 13 bases between. CDR3 residues: CASSSAVLSSYEQYF. CDR3 nucleotide sequence: TGTGCCAGCAGCTCCGCCGTCCTAAGCTCCTACGAGCAGTACTTC. Full variable domain (outside the CDR3, taken from reference TRBV11-2 and TRBJ2-7): EAGVAQSPRYKIIEKRQSVAFWCNPISGHATLYWYQQILGQGPKLLIQFQNNGVVDDSQLPKDRFSAERLKGVDSTLKIQPAKLEDSAVYLCASSSAVLSSYEQYFGPGTRLTVT.

This chain uses TRBV7-9 with TRBJ2-2, with D possibly being TRBD2 (5 bases). There are 14 residues in the CDR3. V gave up 1 base and J gave up 8 bases, with 11 bases separating them. CDR1 and CDR2 from the germline V gene are SEHNR and FQNEAQ (reference sequence). CDR3 in DNA: TGTGCCAGCAGCTTAGAGTCCACGGGAGGGGAGCTGTTTTTT. Its protein product is CASSLESTGGELFF.

This clone was found a few times. The rearrangement links TRBV6-1 to TRBJ1-1; D gene ambiguous. In germline, CDR1 is MNHNS, CDR2 SASEGT. This CDR3 contains 13 residues. V shed 7 bases and J shed 6 bases, with 15 bases lying between them. As DNA, the CDR3 is TGTGCCAGCAACCGACAACTCGGGGCTGAAGCTTTCTTT. It encodes CASNRQLGAEAFF.

The CDR3: CASSFSGTGFEKLFF. The CDR3 DNA is TGTGCCAGCAGCTTCTCCGGGACAGGGTTTGAAAAACTGTTTTTT. This chain uses TRBV4-2 with TRBJ1-4, with 9 bases fitting TRBD1. The CDR3 sequence is 15 residues long. Germline V CDR1 and CDR2: LGHNA, YNFKEQ. V lost 5 bases to trimming and J lost 7 bases; unmatched junction nucleotides: 8.

The chain recombines TRBV27 with TRBJ2-2; 11 positions match TRBD2. Germline V gives CDR1 MNHEY, CDR2 SMNVEV (reference sequence). The ends lost 3 bases at V and 4 bases at J; junction bases unmatched: 7. The CDR3 is made up of 17 amino acids. The CDR3 protein is CASSFPKLAGVTGELFF. The DNA for the CDR3 is TGTGCCAGCAGTTTCCCTAAACTAGCGGGAGTCACCGGGGAGCTGTTTTTT.